This TCR beta chain was obtained from a study of tumor and adjacent non-tumor tissue in lung cancer. RNA was extracted from bulk tissue without any cell sorting. This non-tumor lung sample came from over 3 cm beyond the tumor edge. Per the germline V gene, CDR1 is MNHNY and CDR2 is SVGAGI (reference sequence). The CDR3 covers 15 residues. Three rounds of nested PCR, following a modified ARM-PCR protocol, produced the TCRbeta library. TCRdb itself ran the multiplex PCR reads through MiXCR, one entry per CDR3 protein. Of 90,000 to 100,000 distinct CDR3 sequences listed, about 80% are singletons. In the case of this clonotype: The junction differs from germline at one of its ends, possibly a read error.

The receptor comes from a man in his 60s with small cell lung cancer. The sequenced sample was distant non-tumor lung tissue. The V call is TRBV6-6, the J call TRBJ2-3, with D tentatively TRBD1 (6 bases). CDR3 residues: CASSYWDKGTDMQYF. In nucleotides, the CDR3 is TGTGCCAGCAGTTACTGGGACAAGGGAACAGATATGCAGTATTTT.